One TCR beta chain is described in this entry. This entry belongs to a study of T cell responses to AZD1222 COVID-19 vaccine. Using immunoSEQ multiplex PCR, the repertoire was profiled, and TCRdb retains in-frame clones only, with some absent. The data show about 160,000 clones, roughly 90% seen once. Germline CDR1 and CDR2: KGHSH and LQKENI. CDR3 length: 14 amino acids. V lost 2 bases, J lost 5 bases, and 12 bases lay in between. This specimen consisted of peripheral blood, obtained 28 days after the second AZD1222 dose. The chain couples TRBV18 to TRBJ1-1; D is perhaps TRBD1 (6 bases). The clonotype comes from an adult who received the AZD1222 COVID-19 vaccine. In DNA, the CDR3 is TGTGCCAGCTCACCAACAGGGTTGAGGACTGAAGCTTTCTTT. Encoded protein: CASSPTGLRTEAFF.